A single sample gave rise to the 6 T cell receptor beta chains below, sequenced in a study of T cell changes during pregnancy in multiple sclerosis. Sequencing was performed with immunoSEQ multiplex PCR; in TCRdb, only in-frame clones are kept and a portion is missing. The table has more than 80,000 clones, 85% to 95% seen once; the top ten hold 1.5% to 2%. The sample in question was peripheral blood, obtained after pregnancy. The receptors derive from a female donor with multiple sclerosis, enrolled in a pregnancy study.

This chain links TRBV5-4 with TRBJ1-2; the D gene is possibly TRBD1 (6 bases). CDR3 length: 12 residues. Germline V gene lookup returns CDR1 SGHNT and CDR2 YYREEE (reference sequence). V was cut by 3 bases and J by 8 bases, with 11 bases left in between. This CDR3 reads CASSSQGIGYTF. Written as DNA, the CDR3 is TGTGCCAGCAGCTCCCAGGGGATCGGCTACACCTTC.

The CDR3 is CASSENSGNSPLHF. The CDR3, as DNA: TGTGCCAGCAGTGAGAACTCAGGGAATTCACCCCTCCACTTT. This rearrangement joins TRBV2 to TRBJ1-6, with a tentative D call TRBD1 (5 bases). CDR3 length: 14 residues. Germline V gene sequence: CDR1 SNHLY, CDR2 FYNNEI. Trimming took 3 bases from V and 7 from J, leaving 10 bases between them.

This rearrangement joins TRBV28 to TRBJ1-2; D ambiguous. Per germline, CDR1 MDHEN and CDR2 SYDVKM. Trimming took off 3 bases at V and 3 bases at J, with 5 bases between the two ends. The CDR3 sequence is 12 residues long. CDR3 bases: TGTGCCAGCAGTTTTATTCACTATGGCTACACCTTC. Translating it yields CASSFIHYGYTF.

V usage is TRBV19 and J usage is TRBJ2-3; 8 nucleotides match TRBD2. J gave up 6 bases and V 5 bases, and 10 bases lay outside the gene matches. Germline V gene data show CDR1 as LNHDA and CDR2 as SQIVND (reference sequence). The CDR3 spans 15 residues. The CDR3 sequence: CASSPGLVRRDTQYF. CDR3 sequence (DNA): TGTGCCAGTAGTCCGGGACTAGTTCGAAGGGATACGCAGTATTTT.

The chain couples TRBV13 to TRBJ2-5, with 9 bases lining up with TRBD2. This CDR3 spans 14 amino acids. Looked up from germline, CDR1 is PRHDT and CDR2 is FYEKMQ (reference sequence). Unmatched junction bases numbered 3, after V lost 5 bases and J lost 2 bases. The CDR3 DNA is TGTGCCAGCAGCCGCGGGGGGGGTCAAGAGACCCAGTACTTC. Translation gives CASSRGGGQETQYF.

This clone was observed once. Here the CDR3 reads CASSLTSGIGHEQFF. CDR3 DNA: TGTGCCAGCAGTTTGACTAGCGGGATTGGTCATGAGCAGTTCTTC. This chain links TRBV28 with TRBJ2-1, with 11 bases aligning to TRBD2. CDR3 length: 15 residues. Germline V gene data show CDR1 as MDHEN and CDR2 as SYDVKM. The junction had 6 bases not matched to a gene; V was cut back by 3 bases and J by 8 bases.